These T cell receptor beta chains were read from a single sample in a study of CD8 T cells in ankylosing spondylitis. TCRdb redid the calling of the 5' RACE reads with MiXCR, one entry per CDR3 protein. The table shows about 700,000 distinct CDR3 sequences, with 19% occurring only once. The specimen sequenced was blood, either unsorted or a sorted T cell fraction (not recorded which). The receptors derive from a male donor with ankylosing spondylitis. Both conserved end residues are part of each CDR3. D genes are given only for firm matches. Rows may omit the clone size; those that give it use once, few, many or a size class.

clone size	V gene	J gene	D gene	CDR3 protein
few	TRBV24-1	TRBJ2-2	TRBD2	CATSDSYGGRLTNTGELFF
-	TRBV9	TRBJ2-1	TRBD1	CASNPTTGTGEQFF
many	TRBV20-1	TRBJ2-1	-	CSAREGRDFNEQFF
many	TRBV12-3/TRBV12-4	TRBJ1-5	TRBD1	CASSRDRDPLSQHF
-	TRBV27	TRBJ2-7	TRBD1	CASSRQGSEQYF
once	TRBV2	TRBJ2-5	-	CAGMRGHAPTLDQETQYF
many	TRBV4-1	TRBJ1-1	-	CASSQTGPNTEAFF
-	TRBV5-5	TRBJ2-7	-	CASSSAIRAEGDEQYF
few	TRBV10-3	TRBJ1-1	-	CANKDNLNTEAFF
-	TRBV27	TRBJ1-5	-	CASSWGGSNQPQHF
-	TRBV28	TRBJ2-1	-	CASSLSPLWGEQFF
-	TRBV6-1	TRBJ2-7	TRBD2	CASSPGAGADYEQYF
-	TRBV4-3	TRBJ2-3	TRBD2	CASSQDTSGRVTQYF
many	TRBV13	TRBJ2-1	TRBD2	CASSLGSGGDNEQFF
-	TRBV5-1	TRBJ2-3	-	CASSFRDSPDTQYF
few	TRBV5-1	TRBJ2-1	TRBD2	CASSFPPGLAENEQFF
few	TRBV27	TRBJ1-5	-	CASSLYPRGAGNQPQHF
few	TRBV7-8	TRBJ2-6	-	CASSFAGSSGANVLTF
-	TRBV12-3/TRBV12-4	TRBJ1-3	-	CASSPKDTGNSGNTIYF
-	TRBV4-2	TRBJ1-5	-	CASSPVAQVNQPQHF
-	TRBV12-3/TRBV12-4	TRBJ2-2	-	CASSPLGVWELFF
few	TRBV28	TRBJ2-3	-	CASSLPGTQSLLTQYF
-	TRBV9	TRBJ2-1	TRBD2	CASSVGLLAGPGNEQFF
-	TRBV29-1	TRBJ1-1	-	CSVYRELDTEAFF
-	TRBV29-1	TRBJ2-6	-	CSVVQSSGANVLTF
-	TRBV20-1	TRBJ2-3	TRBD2	CSARDQGGTDTQYF
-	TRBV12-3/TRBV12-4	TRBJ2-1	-	CASSLFQGRSYNEQFF
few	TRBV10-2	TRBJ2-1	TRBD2	CASKSGGANEQFF
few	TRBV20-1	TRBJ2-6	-	CSASGGLGANVLTF
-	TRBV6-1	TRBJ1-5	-	CASSLTLYSNQPQHF
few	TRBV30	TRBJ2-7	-	CAWSSRIISYEQYF
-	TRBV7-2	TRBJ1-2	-	CASSPGLSQYGYTF
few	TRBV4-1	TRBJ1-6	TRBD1	CASSQEGTGNSPLHF
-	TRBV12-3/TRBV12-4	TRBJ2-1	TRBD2	CASSPRGVGNEQFF
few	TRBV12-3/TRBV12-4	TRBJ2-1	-	CASSWARAAYNEQFF